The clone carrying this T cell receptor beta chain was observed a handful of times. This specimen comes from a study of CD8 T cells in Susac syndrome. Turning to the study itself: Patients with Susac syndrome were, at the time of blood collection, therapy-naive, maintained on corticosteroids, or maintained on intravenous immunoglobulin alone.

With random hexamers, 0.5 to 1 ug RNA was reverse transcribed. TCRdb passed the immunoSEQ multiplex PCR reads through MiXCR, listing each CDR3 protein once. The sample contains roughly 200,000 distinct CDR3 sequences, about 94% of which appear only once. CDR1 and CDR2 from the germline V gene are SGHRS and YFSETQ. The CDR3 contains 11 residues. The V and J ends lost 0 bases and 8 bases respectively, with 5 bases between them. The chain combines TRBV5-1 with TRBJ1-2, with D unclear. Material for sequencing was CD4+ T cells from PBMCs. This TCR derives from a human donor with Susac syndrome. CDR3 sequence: CASSLDGGYTF. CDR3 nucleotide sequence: TGCGCCAGCAGCTTGGACGGGGGCTACACCTTC.